This T cell receptor beta chain was recorded in a study of low-dose radiotherapy and immunotherapy resistance in tumors. Sample time point: before trial treatment. About this clonotype: A far larger clone is off by one base, so a read error is likely.

Priming of first-strand cDNA relied on TRAV- and TRBV-specific primers (covering alpha and beta chains). The authors ran roughly 20 PCR cycles to amplify TCRs with a constant-region primer and V-primer adapter. TCRdb called the reads again in MiXCR, with one record for every CDR3 protein. The table has 35,000 to 50,000 distinct CDR3 sequences, roughly 28% seen once; the top ten hold 3.5% to 4%. Trimming pared 6 bases from V and 7 bases from J, leaving 10 bases between. The CDR3 loop spans 11 amino acids. Germline CDR1 and CDR2: MDHEN and SYDVKM. The sample consisted of PBMCs, taken before treatment. The clonotype was recovered from a male donor with gallbladder cancer. The J gene is TRBJ2-7, the V gene TRBV28; D gene ambiguous. CDR3 region: CASRNYNEQYF. The DNA of the CDR3 is TGTGCCAGCAGGAACTACAATGAGCAGTACTTC.